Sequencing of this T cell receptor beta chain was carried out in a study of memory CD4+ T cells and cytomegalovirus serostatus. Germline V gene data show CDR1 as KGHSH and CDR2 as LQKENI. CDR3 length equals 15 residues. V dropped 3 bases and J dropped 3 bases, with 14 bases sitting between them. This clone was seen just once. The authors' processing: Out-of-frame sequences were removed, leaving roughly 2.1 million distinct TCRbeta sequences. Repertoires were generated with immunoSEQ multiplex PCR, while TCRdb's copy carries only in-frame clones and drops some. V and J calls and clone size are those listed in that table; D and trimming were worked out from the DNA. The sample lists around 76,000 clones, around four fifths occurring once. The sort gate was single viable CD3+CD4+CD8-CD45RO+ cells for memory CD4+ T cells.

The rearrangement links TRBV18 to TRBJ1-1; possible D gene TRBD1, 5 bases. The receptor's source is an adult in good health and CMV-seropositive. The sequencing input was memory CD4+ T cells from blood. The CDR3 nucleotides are TGTGCCAGCTCACCTAGGTCCGGGGGAGACACTGAAGCTTTCTTT. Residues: CASSPRSGGDTEAFF.